Each of the 14 T cell receptor beta chains below was sequenced from the same sample in a study of blood T cell repertoires in COVID-19. Using immunoSEQ multiplex PCR, the repertoire was profiled, and TCRdb retains in-frame clones only, with some absent. Here the sample spans approximately 38,000 clones, approximately 80% being singletons. The sequenced material came from peripheral blood. These receptors all stem from a human donor with acute or convalescent COVID-19. The donor label of this sample is uncertain.

This chain connects TRBV7-3 to TRBJ2-7; no reliable D call. V lost 5 bases and J lost 3, with 17 bases in between. This CDR3 comprises 15 residues. Germline CDR1 reads SGHTA; CDR2 reads FQGTGA. The DNA for the CDR3 is TGTGCCAGCAGCCCCACATTGTCAGGTTTCTACGAGCAGTACTTC. Its protein is CASSPTLSGFYEQYF.

This clone turned up a few times. The J gene is TRBJ1-2, the V gene TRBV6-5; 12 nucleotides line up with TRBD1. With V trimmed by 5 bases and J by 9 bases, 10 bases remained unmatched. Germline CDR1 reads MNHEY; CDR2 reads SVGAGI. The CDR3 sequence is 15 residues long. CDR3 residues: CASSTPGQGALSYTF. CDR3 DNA: TGTGCCAGCAGTACACCGGGACAGGGGGCGCTGAGCTACACCTTC.

The V and J genes are TRBV5-1 and TRBJ2-5; D is undetermined. The CDR3 loop spans 12 amino acids. Germline CDR1 is SGHRS and CDR2 is YFSETQ. V lost 5 bases to trimming and J lost 3 bases, with 8 bases between them. The CDR3 sequence: CASRREEETQYF. The DNA for the CDR3 is TGCGCCAGCAGAAGAGAGGAAGAGACCCAGTACTTC.

The V call is TRBV18, the J call TRBJ1-1, with TRBD1 as a possible D gene (5 bases). This CDR3 contains 14 residues. Trimming removed 3 bases at V and 0 bases at J, with 8 bases between. The V gene's germline CDR1 is KGHSH and CDR2 LQKENI. CDR3 sequence: CASSPRDLNTEAFF. The CDR3 nucleotides read TGTGCCAGCTCACCGCGGGACCTGAACACTGAAGCTTTCTTT.

This clone was found a few times. The J gene is TRBJ2-2, the V gene TRBV7-8, with 9 bases that match TRBD2. This CDR3 has 18 amino acids. Germline CDR1 SGHVS, CDR2 FQNEAQ. The V segment lost 4 bases and the J segment 5 bases; nucleotides outside the gene matches: 14. CDR3 in DNA: TGTGCCAGCAGCTCCCAGGGTTTCCTAGCGGGACGTACCGGGGAGCTGTTTTTT. Protein product: CASSSQGFLAGRTGELFF.

This clone has a handful of counts. The chain links TRBV5-6 to TRBJ2-2, with D maybe TRBD2 (6 bases). There are 18 residues in the CDR3. Germline-derived CDR1 and CDR2 are SGHDT and YYEEEE. V was trimmed by 3 bases and J by 6 bases, leaving 24 bases between them. The DNA of the CDR3 is TGTGCCAGCAGCTCCGACGATCTGACTAGTTGGGCTTCCGGGGAGCTGTTTTTT. Its protein is CASSSDDLTSWASGELFF.

The chain couples TRBV7-8 to TRBJ2-1; 8 bases align to TRBD2. V lost 2 bases, J lost 8 bases, and 8 bases stayed unmatched. The CDR3 sequence is 15 residues long. Looked up from germline, CDR1 is SGHVS and CDR2 is FQNEAQ. CDR3 coding DNA: TGTGCCAGCAGCTTACGGGCGCGGGGGGCCTATGAGCAGTTCTTC. Translating gives CASSLRARGAYEQFF.

This chain connects TRBV4-2 to TRBJ1-2; D may be TRBD1 (5 bases). The germline V gene encodes CDR1 LGHNA and CDR2 YNFKEQ. This CDR3 has 13 residues. V lost 0 bases and J 6 bases, leaving 8 bases between the germline ends. The DNA for the CDR3 is TGTGCCAGCAGCCAAGACGGGGGTGATGGCTACACCTTC. Translating gives CASSQDGGDGYTF.

This chain uses TRBV27 with TRBJ1-2; the match to TRBD1 covers 7 bases. CDR1 and CDR2 from the germline V gene are MNHEY and SMNVEV (reference sequence). CDR3 length: 14 residues. V shed 2 bases, J shed 4 bases, and the junction held 4 bases outside the gene matches. The CDR3 DNA is TGTGCCAGCAGTTTAAAGGGGGCCTCCTATGGCTACACCTTC. It codes for CASSLKGASYGYTF.

The chain recombines TRBV6-5 with TRBJ1-2; D is perhaps TRBD1 (5 bases). This CDR3 contains 14 residues. Trimming took 7 bases from V and 7 from J, leaving 19 bases between them. CDR1 is MNHEY, CDR2 SVGAGI, per germline. The CDR3 here is CASTFGGKEGGYTF. Written as DNA, the CDR3 is TGTGCCAGCACGTTCGGGGGGAAGGAGGGTGGCTACACCTTC.

This chain connects TRBV7-9 to TRBJ2-4; 9 bases are a match to TRBD2. This CDR3 has 18 residues. Germline V gene data show CDR1 as SEHNR and CDR2 as FQNEAQ (reference sequence). J lost 0 bases, V lost 1 base, and 7 bases had no gene match. CDR3 sequence reads: CASSLVLASGIAKNIQYF. Here the CDR3 DNA reads TGTGCCAGCAGCTTAGTGTTGGCTAGCGGGATAGCCAAAAACATTCAGTACTTC.

The chain recombines TRBV6-2 or TRBV6-3 with TRBJ2-5; 11 bases are shared with TRBD2. The junction had 7 bases not matched to a gene; V was cut back by 0 bases and J by 1 base. Germline V lookup: CDR1 MNHEY, CDR2 SVGEGT. The CDR3 contains 18 residues. CDR3 DNA: TGTGCCAGCAGTTACTCCCCTCTAGCGGGGGGCTCCCAAGAGACCCAGTACTTC. Amino acid sequence: CASSYSPLAGGSQETQYF.

The gene calls are TRBV3-1 (or the pseudogene TRBV3-2) and TRBJ1-5; no firm D call. The CDR3 runs to 15 residues. Germline V CDR1 and CDR2: LGHDT, YNNKEL (reference sequence). V lost 0 bases and J 6 bases, leaving 12 bases between the germline ends. For the CDR3, the DNA is TGTGCCAGCAGCCAAGACATAGCGGTGGGTCAGCCCCAGCATTTT. It yields the protein CASSQDIAVGQPQHF.

The rearrangement joins TRBV11-2 to TRBJ2-1; 7 bases are a match to TRBD2. This CDR3 is 15 amino acids long. Germline-derived CDR1 and CDR2 are SGHAT and FQNNGV. Trimming took 1 base from V and 7 from J; bases not matched to a gene: 7. The CDR3: CASSLAGGELNEQFF. As DNA, the CDR3 is TGTGCCAGCAGCTTAGCGGGAGGTGAACTGAATGAGCAGTTCTTC.